This TCR beta chain was identified in a study of CD4 T cells in relation to SARS-CoV-2 and coronaviruses. For the study at large: No peptide or an HIV-1 Nef peptide pool served as negative control.

As to this clone: The target antigen is unknown.

Only in-frame clones appear in the TCRdb table, and some are missing; sequencing was by immunoSEQ multiplex PCR. The sample carries about 23,000 clones, about 84% recorded once. Losses at the gene ends were 0 bases for V and 7 bases for J; bases not matched to a gene: 2. Per the germline V gene, CDR1 is LGHDT and CDR2 is YNNKEL (reference sequence). The CDR3 totals 13 residues. CD4+ T cells from unexposed donors were obtained before the COVID-19 pandemic (2011-2018). CD4+ T cells were isolated from the cells after more than 8 days of culture. The chain recombines TRBV3-1 (or the pseudogene TRBV3-2) with TRBJ1-1; 7 nucleotides match TRBD1. The TCR sequence derives from a human donor in good health. Sequenced material: CD4+ T cells from PBMCs, cultured in vitro. The CDR3 loop is CASSQEGQVEAFF. The CDR3 nucleotides are TGTGCCAGCAGCCAAGAAGGACAGGTTGAAGCTTTCTTT.